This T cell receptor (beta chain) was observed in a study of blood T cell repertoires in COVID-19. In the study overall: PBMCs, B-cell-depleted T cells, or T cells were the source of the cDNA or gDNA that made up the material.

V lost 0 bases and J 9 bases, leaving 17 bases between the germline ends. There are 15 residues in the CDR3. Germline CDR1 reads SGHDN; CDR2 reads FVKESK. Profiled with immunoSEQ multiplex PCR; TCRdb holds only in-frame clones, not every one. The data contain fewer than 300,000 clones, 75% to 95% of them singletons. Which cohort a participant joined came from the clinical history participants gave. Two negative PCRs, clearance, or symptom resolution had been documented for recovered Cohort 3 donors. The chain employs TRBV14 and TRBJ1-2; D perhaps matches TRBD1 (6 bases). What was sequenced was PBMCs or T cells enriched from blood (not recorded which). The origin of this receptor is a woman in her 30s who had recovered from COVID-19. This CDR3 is CASSQDRHREGSYTF. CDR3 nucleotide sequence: TGTGCCAGCAGCCAAGATCGACACAGGGAGGGAAGCTACACCTTC.